Listed below are T cell receptor beta chains from one sample, sequenced in a study of cytomegalovirus exposure and HLA in healthy donors. TCRdb's copy holds only in-frame clones and misses some; the assay was immunoSEQ multiplex PCR. This table holds about 200,000 clones, roughly three quarters found once. Sample: PBMCs. All receptors come from a woman in her forties or fifties in good health and CMV-seronegative. CDR3s include the opening cysteine and the closing phenylalanine or tryptophan. Fields, in order: V gene, clone size, D gene, J gene, CDR3 protein, CDR3 DNA. D genes are given only for firm matches. Clone size is stated in some rows and not others, as once, few, many or a class when expanded.

TRBV28,-,-,TRBJ2-2,CASSLNIGELFF,TGTGCCAGCAGTTTAAACATCGGGGAGCTGTTTTTT
TRBV6-4,-,TRBD2,TRBJ2-3,CASSDSVSIGGRDTQYF,TGTGCCAGCAGTGACTCTGTGAGCATCGGCGGGAGAGATACGCAGTATTTT
TRBV4-2,-,TRBD2,TRBJ2-1,CASSFLTSDEQFF,TGTGCCAGCAGCTTCCTGACTAGCGACGAGCAGTTCTTC
TRBV19,-,TRBD1,TRBJ2-2,CASDRGTNTGELFF,TGTGCCAGCGACAGGGGGACGAACACCGGGGAGCTGTTTTTT
TRBV6-5,-,TRBD1,TRBJ1-4,CASSYSNRGREKLFF,TGTGCCAGCAGTTACTCAAACAGGGGGAGAGAAAAACTGTTTTTT
TRBV7-9,many,TRBD1,TRBJ1-2,CASSSGTGLYGYTF,TGTGCCAGCAGCTCCGGGACAGGACTCTATGGCTACACCTTC
TRBV29-1,-,-,TRBJ2-5,CSVIAQQETQYF,TGCAGCGTTATAGCGCAACAAGAGACCCAGTACTTC
TRBV19,-,-,TRBJ1-6,CASNYPGKTYNSPLHF,TGTGCCAGTAACTACCCGGGGAAGACCTATAATTCACCCCTCCACTTT
TRBV7-3,-,TRBD2,TRBJ2-7,CASSPTSGRAGEQYF,TGTGCCAGCAGCCCCACTAGCGGGAGAGCTGGCGAGCAGTACTTC
TRBV5-6,-,-,TRBJ1-3,CASSAMSSGNTIYF,TGTGCCAGCAGCGCCATGAGCTCTGGAAACACCATATATTTT
TRBV4-1,-,TRBD1,TRBJ2-2,CASSLQGTNTGELFF,TGCGCCAGCAGTTTACAGGGGACGAACACCGGGGAGCTGTTTTTT
TRBV5-1,once,TRBD1,TRBJ1-1,CASSSGQGSNTEAFF,TGCGCCAGCAGCTCAGGACAGGGGTCGAACACTGAAGCTTTCTTT
TRBV27,-,-,TRBJ1-1,CASSYSRGMNTEAFF,TGTGCCAGCAGTTACTCCAGGGGCATGAACACTGAAGCTTTCTTT
TRBV4-3,-,TRBD2,TRBJ2-7,CASSRGRNNYEQYF,TGCGCCAGCAGCCGCGGGAGGAACAACTACGAGCAGTACTTC
TRBV12-5,once,-,TRBJ1-5,CASGLGGPGQPQHF,TGTGCTAGTGGTTTGGGGGGCCCGGGTCAGCCCCAGCATTTT